Sequencing of this T cell receptor (beta chain) was carried out in a study of spatial heterogeneity in lung cancer. Study-level information: Consistently, beta-chain sequences turned up in larger numbers than alpha-chain sequences did. Unique TCR and UMI combinations averaged more than ten appearances each in raw reads.

Time point of the sample: blood at routine non-recurrence follow-up after resection. Unsorted whole RNA of tumor, nontumor lung or frozen PBMC was sequenced. In TCRdb, the 5' RACE reads were re-called with MiXCR into one record per CDR3 protein. The data contain roughly 110,000 distinct CDR3 sequences, approximately 11% of them singletons. As concerns this clonotype: The target antigen is unknown.

Germline V CDR1 and CDR2: SNHLY, FYNNEI. The CDR3 extends over 13 amino acids. Trimming pared 6 bases from V and 9 bases from J, leaving 15 bases between. Study-wide points: Ubiquitous expanded tumor TCRs were seen in blood more at resection than at follow-up.

The V call is TRBV2, the J call TRBJ2-1; a weak D match, TRBD1 (6 bases). Sequences were derived from PBMCs, sampled at follow-up. The sequence was obtained from a female donor with early-stage non-small cell lung cancer. CDR3 sequence: CASRSQGTGEQFF. DNA of the CDR3: TGTGCCAGCAGGTCGCAGGGGACGGGTGAGCAGTTCTTC.